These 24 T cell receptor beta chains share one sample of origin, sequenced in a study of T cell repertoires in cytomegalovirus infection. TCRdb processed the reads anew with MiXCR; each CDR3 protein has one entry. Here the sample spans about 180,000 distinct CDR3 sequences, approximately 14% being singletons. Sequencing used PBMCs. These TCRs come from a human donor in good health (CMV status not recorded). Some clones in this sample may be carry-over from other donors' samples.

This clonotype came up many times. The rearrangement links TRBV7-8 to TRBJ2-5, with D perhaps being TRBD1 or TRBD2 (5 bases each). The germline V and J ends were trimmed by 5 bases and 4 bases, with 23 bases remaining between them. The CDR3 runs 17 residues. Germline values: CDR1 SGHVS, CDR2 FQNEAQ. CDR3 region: CASSLLPQGDRPETQYF. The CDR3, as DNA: TGTGCCAGCAGCCTGCTCCCGCAGGGAGATCGCCCAGAGACCCAGTACTTC.

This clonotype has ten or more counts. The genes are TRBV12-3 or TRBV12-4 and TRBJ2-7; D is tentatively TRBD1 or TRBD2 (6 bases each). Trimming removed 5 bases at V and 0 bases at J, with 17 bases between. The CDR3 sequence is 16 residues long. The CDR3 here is CASSLRGGSSSYEQYF. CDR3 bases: TGTGCCAGCAGTCTCCGAGGGGGGTCCTCCTCCTACGAGCAGTACTTC.

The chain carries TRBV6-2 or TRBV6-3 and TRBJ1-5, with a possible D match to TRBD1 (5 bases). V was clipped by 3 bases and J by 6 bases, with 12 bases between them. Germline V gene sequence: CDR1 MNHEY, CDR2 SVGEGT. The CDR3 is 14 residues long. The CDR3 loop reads CASSYTGRPQPQHF. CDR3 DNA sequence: TGTGCCAGCAGTTATACGGGGCGGCCTCAGCCCCAGCATTTT.

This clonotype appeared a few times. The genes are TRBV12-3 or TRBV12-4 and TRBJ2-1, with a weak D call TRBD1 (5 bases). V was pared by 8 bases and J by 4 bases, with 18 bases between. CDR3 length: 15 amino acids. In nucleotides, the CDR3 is TGTGCCAGCCTCCCCAGACAGACCCATTACAATGAGCAGTTCTTC. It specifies CASLPRQTHYNEQFF.

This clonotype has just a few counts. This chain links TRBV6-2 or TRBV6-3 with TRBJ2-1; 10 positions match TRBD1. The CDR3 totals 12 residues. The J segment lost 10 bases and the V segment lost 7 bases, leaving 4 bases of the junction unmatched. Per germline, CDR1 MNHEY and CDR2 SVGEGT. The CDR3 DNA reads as TGTGCCAGCACCCAGACAGGGGGCGAGCAGTTCTTC. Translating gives CASTQTGGEQFF.

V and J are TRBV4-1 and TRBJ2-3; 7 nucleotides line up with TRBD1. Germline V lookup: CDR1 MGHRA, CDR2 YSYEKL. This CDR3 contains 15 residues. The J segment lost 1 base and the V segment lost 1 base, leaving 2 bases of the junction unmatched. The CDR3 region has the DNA TGCGCCAGCAGCCAAGTTGACAGGGGCACAGATACGCAGTATTTT. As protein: CASSQVDRGTDTQYF.

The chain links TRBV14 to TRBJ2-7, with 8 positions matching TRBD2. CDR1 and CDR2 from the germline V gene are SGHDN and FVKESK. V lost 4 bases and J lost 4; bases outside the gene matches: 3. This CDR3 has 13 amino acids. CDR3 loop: CASSRSGGYEQYF. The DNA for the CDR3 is TGTGCCAGCAGCCGAAGCGGGGGTTACGAGCAGTACTTC.

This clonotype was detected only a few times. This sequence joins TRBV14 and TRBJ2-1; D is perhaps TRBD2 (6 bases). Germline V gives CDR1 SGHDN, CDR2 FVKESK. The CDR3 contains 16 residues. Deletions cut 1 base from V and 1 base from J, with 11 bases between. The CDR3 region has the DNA TGTGCCAGCAGCCAAGCGGCGGGATGGTCCTACAATGAGCAGTTCTTC. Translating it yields CASSQAAGWSYNEQFF.

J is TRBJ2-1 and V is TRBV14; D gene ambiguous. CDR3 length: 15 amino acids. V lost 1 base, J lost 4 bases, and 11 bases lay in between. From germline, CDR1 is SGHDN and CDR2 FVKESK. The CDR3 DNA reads TGTGCCAGCAGCCAAGTACGAATCTTTTACAATGAGCAGTTCTTC. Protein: CASSQVRIFYNEQFF.

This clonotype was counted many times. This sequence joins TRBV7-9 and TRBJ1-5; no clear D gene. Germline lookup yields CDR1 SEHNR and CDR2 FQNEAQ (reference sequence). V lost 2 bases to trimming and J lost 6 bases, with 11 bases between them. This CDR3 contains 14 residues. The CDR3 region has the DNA TGTGCCAGCAGCTTATTAATTCCGAGTCAGCCCCAGCATTTT. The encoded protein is CASSLLIPSQPQHF.

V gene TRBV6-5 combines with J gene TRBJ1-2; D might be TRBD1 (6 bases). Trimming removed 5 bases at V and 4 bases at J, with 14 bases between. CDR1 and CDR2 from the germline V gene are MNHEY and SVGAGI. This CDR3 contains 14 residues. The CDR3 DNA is TGTGCCAGCAGTCGCACAGGGACGAGCTATGGCTACACCTTC. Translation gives CASSRTGTSYGYTF.

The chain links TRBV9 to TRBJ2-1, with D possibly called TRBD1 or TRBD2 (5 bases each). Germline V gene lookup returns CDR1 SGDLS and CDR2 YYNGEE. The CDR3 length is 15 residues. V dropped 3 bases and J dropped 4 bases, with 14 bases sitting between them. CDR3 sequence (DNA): TGTGCCAGCAGCGGTGAGGGAGAGGGGTACAATGAGCAGTTCTTC. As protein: CASSGEGEGYNEQFF.

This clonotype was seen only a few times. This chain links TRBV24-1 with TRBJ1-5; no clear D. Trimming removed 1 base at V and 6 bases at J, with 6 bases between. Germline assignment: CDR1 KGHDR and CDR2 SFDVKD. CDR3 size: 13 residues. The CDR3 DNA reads TGTGCCACCAGTGATTTTGGGAGTCAGCCCCAGCATTTT. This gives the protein CATSDFGSQPQHF.

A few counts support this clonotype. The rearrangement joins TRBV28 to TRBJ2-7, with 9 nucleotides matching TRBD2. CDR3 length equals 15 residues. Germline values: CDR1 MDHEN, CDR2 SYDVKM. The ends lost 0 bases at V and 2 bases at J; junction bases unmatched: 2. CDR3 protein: CASSLWSSGTYEQYF. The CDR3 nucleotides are TGTGCCAGCAGTTTATGGTCTAGCGGGACCTACGAGCAGTACTTC.

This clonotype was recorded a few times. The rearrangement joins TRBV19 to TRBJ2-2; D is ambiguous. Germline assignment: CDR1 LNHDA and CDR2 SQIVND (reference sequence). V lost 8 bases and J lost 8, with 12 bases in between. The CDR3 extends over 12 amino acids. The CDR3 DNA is TGTGCCAGTTCCACCTCTTGGGGGGAGCTGTTTTTT. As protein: CASSTSWGELFF.

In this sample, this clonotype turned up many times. Here the CDR3 reads CASSLTGGANTEAFF. CDR3 in DNA: TGTGCCAGCAGCTTGACAGGGGGCGCAAACACTGAAGCTTTCTTT. The V and J genes are TRBV7-2 and TRBJ1-1; 10 bases are a match to TRBD1. This CDR3 has 15 amino acids. V lost 3 bases, J lost 2 bases, and 3 bases stayed unmatched. The germline CDR1 and CDR2 sequences are SGHTA and FQGNSA.

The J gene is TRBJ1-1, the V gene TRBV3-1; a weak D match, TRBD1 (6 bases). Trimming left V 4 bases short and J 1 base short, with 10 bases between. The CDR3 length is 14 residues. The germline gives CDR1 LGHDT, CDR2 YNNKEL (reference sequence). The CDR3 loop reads CASSPHRENTEAFF. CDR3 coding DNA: TGTGCCAGCAGCCCCCACAGGGAGAACACTGAAGCTTTCTTT.

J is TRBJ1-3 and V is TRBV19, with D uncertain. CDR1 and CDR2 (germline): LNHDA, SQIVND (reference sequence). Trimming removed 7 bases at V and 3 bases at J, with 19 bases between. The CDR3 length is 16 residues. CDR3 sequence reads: CASNRLRTGYGNTIYF. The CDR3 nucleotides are TGTGCCAGTAATCGATTGAGGACGGGATATGGAAACACCATATATTTT.

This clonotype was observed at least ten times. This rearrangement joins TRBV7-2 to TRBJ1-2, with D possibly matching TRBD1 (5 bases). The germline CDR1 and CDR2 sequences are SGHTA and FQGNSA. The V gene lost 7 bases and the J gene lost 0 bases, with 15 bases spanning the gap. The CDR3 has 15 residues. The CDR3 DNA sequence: TGTGCCAGCATCCAAGGCGGGGGAGCTAACTATGGCTACACCTTC. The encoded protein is CASIQGGGANYGYTF.

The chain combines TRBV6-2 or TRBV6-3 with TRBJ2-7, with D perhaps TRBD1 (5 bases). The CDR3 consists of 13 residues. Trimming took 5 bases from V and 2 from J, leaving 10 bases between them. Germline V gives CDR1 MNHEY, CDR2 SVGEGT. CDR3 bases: TGTGCCAGCAGTCTAGGGGTTCCCTACGAGCAGTACTTC. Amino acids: CASSLGVPYEQYF.

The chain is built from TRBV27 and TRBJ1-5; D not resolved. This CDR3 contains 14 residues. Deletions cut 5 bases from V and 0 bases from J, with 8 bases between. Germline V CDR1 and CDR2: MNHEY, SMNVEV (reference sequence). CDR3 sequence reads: CASSITHSNQPQHF. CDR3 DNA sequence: TGTGCCAGCAGTATAACGCATAGCAATCAGCCCCAGCATTTT.

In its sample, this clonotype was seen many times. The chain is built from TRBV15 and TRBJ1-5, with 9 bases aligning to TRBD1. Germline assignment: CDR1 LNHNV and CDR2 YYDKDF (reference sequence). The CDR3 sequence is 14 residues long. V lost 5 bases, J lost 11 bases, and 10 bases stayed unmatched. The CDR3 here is CATSEGTGKGSQHF. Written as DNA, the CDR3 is TGTGCCACCAGCGAGGGGACAGGGAAAGGTTCCCAGCATTTT.

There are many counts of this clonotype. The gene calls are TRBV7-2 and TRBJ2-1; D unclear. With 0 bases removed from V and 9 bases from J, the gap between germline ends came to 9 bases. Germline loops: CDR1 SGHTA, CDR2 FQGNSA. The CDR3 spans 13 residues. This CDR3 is CASSLAARSEQFF. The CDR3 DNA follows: TGTGCCAGCAGCTTAGCGGCCCGGAGTGAGCAGTTCTTC.

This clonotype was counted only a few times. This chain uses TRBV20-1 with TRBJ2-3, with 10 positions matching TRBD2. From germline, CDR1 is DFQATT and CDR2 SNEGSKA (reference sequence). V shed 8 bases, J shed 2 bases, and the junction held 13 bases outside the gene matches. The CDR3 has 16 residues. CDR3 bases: TGCAGTACCCCAGGGCTAGCGGGAGCCCCCACAGATACGCAGTATTTT. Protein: CSTPGLAGAPTDTQYF.